This TCR beta chain originates from a study of T cell responses to AZD1222 COVID-19 vaccine. As for the study in general: The analysis combined second doses at about 4 or about 12 weeks. Study-wide findings and caveats: Close to half of spike-specific TCRs reportedly recognize unmutated variant regions. Baseline seropositivity characterized only 5 to 7 AZD1222 recipients. White British donors predominated, females outnumbered males, and clonal diversity was possibly underestimated.

Repertoires were generated with immunoSEQ multiplex PCR, while TCRdb's copy carries only in-frame clones and drops some. The data hold about 140,000 clones, with roughly 92% observed a single time. The J segment lost 5 bases and the V segment lost 3 bases, leaving 7 bases of the junction unmatched. Germline lookup yields CDR1 GTSNPN and CDR2 SVGIG (reference sequence). There are 14 residues in the CDR3. Of note for this clone: Its antigen is not known.

The sequence derives from an adult in good health. The gene calls are TRBV30 and TRBJ1-2; 9 nucleotides match TRBD1. The source was peripheral blood, collected on day 0 of AZD1222 vaccination. The CDR3 loop reads CAWSFRDRAYGYTF. CDR3 bases: TGTGCCTGGAGCTTCCGGGACAGGGCGTATGGCTACACCTTC.